This entry lists 5 T cell receptor beta chains sequenced from one sample in a study of cytomegalovirus exposure and HLA in healthy donors. PCR primers comprised 60 Vbeta and 13 Jbeta primers. Here immunoSEQ multiplex PCR was the method, and the copy in TCRdb shows in-frame clones only, minus some. The sample lists roughly 150,000 clones; more than 80% were seen once. The sample taken for sequencing was PBMCs. The receptors originated from a woman between 18 and 30 years old in good health and CMV-seronegative.

The rearrangement joins TRBV7-6 to TRBJ2-2; D gene uncertain. Germline V gene data show CDR1 as SGHVS and CDR2 as FNYEAQ. Trimming shortened V by 0 bases and J by 5 bases, and 13 bases separated the two germline ends. This CDR3 spans 16 amino acids. The CDR3 nucleotides are TGTGCCAGCAGCTTAGCGAGGCTATCTGAAACCGGGGAGCTGTTTTTT. Its protein product is CASSLARLSETGELFF. Variable domain in full (rest from reference TRBV7-6 and TRBJ2-2): GAGVSQSPRYKVTKRGQDVALRCDPISGHVSLYWYRQALGQGPEFLTYFNYEAQQDKSGLPNDRFSAERPEGSISTLTIQRTEQRDSAMYRCASSLARLSETGELFFGEGSRLTVL.

CDR3 region: CASSPLGLNQPQHF. CDR3 sequence (DNA): TGTGCCAGCAGTCCGTTGGGCCTCAATCAGCCCCAGCATTTT. The chain employs TRBV27 and TRBJ1-5; D unclear. Trimming removed 5 bases at V and 3 bases at J, with 11 bases between. Germline loops: CDR1 MNHEY, CDR2 SMNVEV (reference sequence). The CDR3 has 14 amino acids.

This clone was found a few times. The chain carries TRBV5-1 and TRBJ1-2, with TRBD1 matching over 9 bases. Germline loops: CDR1 SGHRS, CDR2 YFSETQ. V lost 4 bases and J lost 7; bases outside the gene matches: 11. The CDR3 runs to 15 residues. The CDR3 DNA reads TGCGCCAGCAGCGCCAGGACAGGGGACAGTAGTGGCTACACCTTC. Its translation: CASSARTGDSSGYTF. Supplemented by reference TRBV5-1 and TRBJ1-2, the full variable domain reads KAGVTQTPRYLIKTRGQQVTLSCSPISGHRSVSWYQQTPGQGLQFLFEYFSETQRNKGNFPGRFSGRQFSNSRSEMNVSTLELGDSALYLCASSARTGDSSGYTFGSGTRLTVV.

The rearrangement links TRBV6-5 to TRBJ2-5; 10 positions match TRBD1. The germline V gene has CDR1 MNHEY and CDR2 SVGAGI. Unmatched junction bases numbered 12, after V lost 10 bases and J lost 4 bases. The CDR3 length is 15 residues. CDR3 loop: CATSGTGAGRETQYF. DNA for the CDR3: TGTGCCACGTCAGGGACAGGGGCGGGTCGAGAGACCCAGTACTTC.

The chain is built from TRBV27 and TRBJ1-1, with 7 bases identical to TRBD1. This CDR3 spans 15 amino acids. Germline lookup yields CDR1 MNHEY and CDR2 SMNVEV (reference sequence). V gave up 6 bases and J gave up 12 bases; unmatched junction bases: 19. CDR3 in amino acids: CASRLAEGGGAGTFF. CDR3 sequence (DNA): TGTGCCAGCAGGCTGGCCGAAGGAGGGGGCGCGGGGACTTTCTTT.